Listed below are T cell receptor beta chains from one sample, sequenced in a study of blood T cell repertoires in COVID-19. The protocol was immunoSEQ multiplex PCR, while the TCRdb copy is restricted to in-frame clones and leaves out a portion. The table lists some 57,000 clones, around nine tenths of them singletons, with 5% to 6% in the top ten. Sequencing was done on a sample of peripheral blood. These receptors all stem from a human donor in a cohort sampled during active COVID-19. CDR3s include the opening cysteine and the closing phenylalanine or tryptophan. A D gene is named only where the DNA matches it firmly. Clone size is stated in some rows and not others, as once, few, many or a class when expanded.

j_call	d_call	v_call	clone_size	cdr3_nt	cdr3_aa
TRBJ2-3	-	TRBV7-8	medium-sized	TGTGCCAGCGAAGACCCTCCGGGAGATACGCAGTATTTT	CASEDPPGDTQYF
TRBJ1-2	TRBD1	TRBV4-1	-	TGCGCCAGCAGCGCGCAACTACAGGGGTTCTATGGCTACACCTTC	CASSAQLQGFYGYTF
TRBJ1-1	TRBD1	TRBV11-2	few	TGTGCCAGCAGCAAGACAGGGGGCAGGGGAGCTTTCTTT	CASSKTGGRGAFF
TRBJ1-2	TRBD1	TRBV3-1/TRBV3-2	-	TGTGCCAGCAGTCCCACGGGACAGGGGACGGTTGGCTACACCTTC	CASSPTGQGTVGYTF
TRBJ1-1	TRBD1	TRBV18	-	TGTGCCAGCTCCCGGACAGGGGACATGAACACTGAAGCTTTCTTT	CASSRTGDMNTEAFF
TRBJ1-1	-	TRBV2	-	TGTGCCAGCAGTGAACGCCGGGACACTGAAGCTTTCTTT	CASSERRDTEAFF
TRBJ2-2	-	TRBV7-9	-	TGTGCCAGCAGCCCCGGGACTCCTTACACCGGGGAGCTGTTTTTT	CASSPGTPYTGELFF
TRBJ1-1	-	TRBV18	-	TGTGCCAGCTCACCAATGGCAGGGTCGGACACTGAAGCTTTCTTT	CASSPMAGSDTEAFF
TRBJ2-7	TRBD1	TRBV18	-	TGTGCCAGCTCACCACGACAGGGTGCCGAGCAGTACTTC	CASSPRQGAEQYF
TRBJ2-7	TRBD1	TRBV30	-	TGTGCCTGGAGTCGGGACAGGGGCCTCTCCGAGCAGTACTTC	CAWSRDRGLSEQYF
TRBJ2-3	-	TRBV5-1	-	TGCGCCAGCAGCTTGGTTCCAGGGCTGCGCACAGATACGCAGTATTTT	CASSLVPGLRTDTQYF
TRBJ1-2	-	TRBV29-1	-	TGCAGCGTTGAAGATGTGGGGGGAAATGGCTACACCTTC	CSVEDVGGNGYTF
TRBJ1-1	TRBD1	TRBV11-2	-	TGTGCCAGCAGCCCACCACAGGGGCGGGGAGCTTTCTTT	CASSPPQGRGAFF
TRBJ1-6	-	TRBV10-1	-	TGCGCCAGCTCAGCCTGGCGGAATTCACCCCTCCACTTT	CASSAWRNSPLHF
TRBJ2-5	TRBD1	TRBV5-4	once	TGTGCCGGAGGACAGGGTATAGGAGAGACCCAGTACTTC	CAGGQGIGETQYF
TRBJ1-1	-	TRBV19	-	TGTGCCAGTAGTATATCCCCTTTGCGAGCTTTCTTT	CASSISPLRAFF
TRBJ2-3	TRBD1	TRBV5-5	-	TGTGCCAGCAGCTCCGGGACAGGCGTGGATACGCAGTATTTT	CASSSGTGVDTQYF
TRBJ2-6	-	TRBV3-1/TRBV3-2	once	TGTGCCAGCAACCTACAGGGGGCCAACGTCCTGACTTTC	CASNLQGANVLTF
TRBJ2-3	-	TRBV9	-	TGTGCCAGCAGCGTAGGTGTCAGGGAAACAGATACGCAGTATTTT	CASSVGVRETDTQYF
TRBJ1-1	-	TRBV6-6	-	TGTGCCAGCAGTTACTTGAGGGGGAGTGAAGCTTTCTTT	CASSYLRGSEAFF
TRBJ2-5	-	TRBV29-1	-	TGCAGCGGCGGGGACTGGGGGTACCAAGAGACCCAGTACTTC	CSGGDWGYQETQYF
TRBJ2-3	-	TRBV4-2	-	TGTGCCAGCAGCCAAGATCGGTTCACAGATACGCAGTATTTT	CASSQDRFTDTQYF
TRBJ1-2	TRBD1	TRBV5-1	-	TGCGCCAGCAGCAGACGACAGGGTAGCTATGGCTACACCTTC	CASSRRQGSYGYTF
TRBJ2-7	TRBD1	TRBV5-1	-	TGCGCCAGCGATCGGGGTGGGACAGGGGGCATTCCCGAGCAGTACTTC	CASDRGGTGGIPEQYF